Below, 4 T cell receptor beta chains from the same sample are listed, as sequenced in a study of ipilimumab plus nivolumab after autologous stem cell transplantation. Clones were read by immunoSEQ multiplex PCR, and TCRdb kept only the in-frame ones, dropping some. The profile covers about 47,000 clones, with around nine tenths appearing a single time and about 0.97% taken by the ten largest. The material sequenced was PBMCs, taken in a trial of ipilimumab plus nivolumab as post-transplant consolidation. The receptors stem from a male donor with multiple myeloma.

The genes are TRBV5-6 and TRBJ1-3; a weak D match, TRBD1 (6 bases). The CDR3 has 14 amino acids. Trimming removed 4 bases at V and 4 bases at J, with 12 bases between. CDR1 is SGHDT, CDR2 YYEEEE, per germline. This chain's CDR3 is CASSRDRSGNTIYF. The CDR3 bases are TGTGCCAGCAGCAGAGACAGGTCAGGAAACACCATATATTTT. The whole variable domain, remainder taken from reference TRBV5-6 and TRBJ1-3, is DAGVTQSPTHLIKTRGQQVTLRCSPKSGHDTVSWYQQALGQGPQFIFQYYEEEERQRGNFPDRFSGHQFPNYSSELNVNALLLGDSALYLCASSRDRSGNTIYFGEGSWLTVV.

The chain's CDR3 is CASSEIGTSDEQYF. The DNA of the CDR3 is TGTGCCAGCAGTGAAATTGGGACTTCAGACGAGCAGTACTTC. The chain is built from TRBV2 and TRBJ2-7; tentative D call: TRBD2 (6 bases). V gave up 2 bases and J gave up 5 bases, with 13 bases separating them. The CDR3 is 14 amino acids. Germline loops: CDR1 SNHLY, CDR2 FYNNEI.

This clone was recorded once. CDR3 coding DNA: TGTGCCAGCAGCCTTTACGCGACAGGGGGCGTTGAGCAGTTCTTC. This codes for CASSLYATGGVEQFF. This chain connects TRBV5-6 to TRBJ2-1; 10 bases map to TRBD1. This CDR3 spans 15 amino acids. Losses at the gene ends were 4 bases for V and 9 bases for J; bases not matched to a gene: 10. CDR1 and CDR2 (germline): SGHDT, YYEEEE.

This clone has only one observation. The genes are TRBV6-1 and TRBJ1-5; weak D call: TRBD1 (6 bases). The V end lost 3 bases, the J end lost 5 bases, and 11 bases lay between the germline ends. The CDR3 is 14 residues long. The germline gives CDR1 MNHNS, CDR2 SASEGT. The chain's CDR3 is CASSDNRAYQPQHF. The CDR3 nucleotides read TGTGCCAGCAGTGATAACAGGGCGTATCAGCCCCAGCATTTT.